What follows are 21 T cell receptor beta chains derived from one specimen sequenced in a study of cytomegalovirus exposure and HLA in healthy donors. The PCR employed 60 Vbeta primers together with 13 Jbeta primers. The assay was immunoSEQ multiplex PCR, and TCRdb's table has in-frame clones only and misses some. The sample includes 130,000 or so clones, about four fifths of them seen just once. Sequenced: PBMCs. Every receptor here comes from a man aged 25 to 40 in good health and CMV-seronegative.

This clone was counted once. The chain uses TRBV7-8 and TRBJ2-3, with TRBD2 as a possible D gene (6 bases). CDR3 length: 16 amino acids. V gave up 1 base and J gave up 4 bases, with 15 bases separating them. Germline V gene lookup returns CDR1 SGHVS and CDR2 FQNEAQ. This CDR3 reads CASSLDSGRGADTQYF. The CDR3 coding sequence is TGTGCCAGCAGCTTAGATTCCGGGCGGGGTGCAGATACGCAGTATTTT.

The chain carries TRBV2 and TRBJ2-1; TRBD2 aligns across 11 bases. CDR3 size: 17 residues. V lost 4 bases and J lost 1; bases outside the gene matches: 6. Germline V gives CDR1 SNHLY, CDR2 FYNNEI. The CDR3 protein is CASSGILAGVSYNEQFF. The CDR3 DNA sequence: TGTGCCAGCAGTGGGATACTAGCGGGAGTGTCCTACAATGAGCAGTTCTTC.

This clone was observed a few times. The J gene is TRBJ2-1, the V gene TRBV4-1; TRBD2 might be the D (5 bases). Per germline, CDR1 MGHRA and CDR2 YSYEKL. The CDR3 covers 16 residues. V was cut by 1 base and J by 2 bases, with 12 bases left in between. CDR3 sequence reads: CASSQVDLITYNEQFF. Here the CDR3 DNA reads TGCGCCAGCAGCCAAGTGGACTTAATCACCTACAATGAGCAGTTCTTC.

The J gene is TRBJ2-5, the V gene TRBV7-9, with D tentatively TRBD2 (6 bases). Near its end, the DNA agrees better with TRBJ2-7, so the J call may be wrong. This CDR3 comprises 14 residues. In germline, CDR1 is SEHNR, CDR2 FQNEAQ (reference sequence). DNA for the CDR3: TGTGCCAGCAGCTTAGCGGGGGGAACCTACGAGCAGTACTTC. Translating gives CASSLAGGTYEQYF.

The CDR3, as DNA: TGTGCCAGCAGTGGACAGGGGACAAATTCCTACGAGCAGTACTTC. Encoded protein: CASSGQGTNSYEQYF. The gene calls are TRBV28 and TRBJ2-7; 9 bases line up with TRBD1. The germline V gene has CDR1 MDHEN and CDR2 SYDVKM. V gave up 5 bases and J gave up 1 base; unmatched junction bases: 6. The CDR3 has 15 amino acids.

V and J are TRBV4-2 and TRBJ2-1; the match to TRBD2 covers 9 bases. Germline-derived CDR1 and CDR2 are LGHNA and YNFKEQ. V trimming: 7 bases; J trimming: 8 bases; junction bases outside the gene matches: 9. This CDR3 is 14 amino acids long. The CDR3 is CASKPGVAGDEQFF. The CDR3 DNA is TGTGCCAGCAAACCCGGGGTAGCGGGGGATGAGCAGTTCTTC.

This sequence joins TRBV18 and TRBJ2-3; a weak D match, TRBD1 (6 bases). CDR1 and CDR2 (germline): KGHSH, LQKENI. CDR3 size: 15 residues. V gave up 6 bases and J gave up 3 bases, with 16 bases separating them. CDR3 coding DNA: TGTGCCAGCTCTCCCGGGGCAGGGGTTACAGATACGCAGTATTTT. Its translation is CASSPGAGVTDTQYF. Full variable domain (rest looked up from reference TRBV18 and TRBJ2-3): NAGVMQNPRHLVRRRGQEARLRCSPMKGHSHVYWYRQLPEEGLKFMVYLQKENIIDESGMPKERFSAEFPKEGPSILRIQQVVRGDSAAYFCASSPGAGVTDTQYFGPGTRLTVL.

The chain couples TRBV28 to TRBJ1-6; TRBD1 matches at 7 bases. The V segment lost 8 bases and the J segment 3 bases; nucleotides outside the gene matches: 1. The germline V gene has CDR1 MDHEN and CDR2 SYDVKM. The CDR3 loop spans 13 amino acids. The CDR3 region is CASRDSYNSPLHF. In DNA form, the CDR3 reads TGTGCCAGCCGGGACAGCTATAATTCACCCCTCCACTTT.

The J gene is TRBJ1-4, the V gene TRBV5-1, with a weak D call TRBD1 (5 bases). V lost 1 base to trimming and J lost 5 bases, with 9 bases between them. The CDR3 is 14 amino acids. Germline V CDR1 and CDR2: SGHRS, YFSETQ. The chain's CDR3 is CASSLRGTNEKLFF. The CDR3 nucleotides are TGCGCCAGCAGCTTGAGGGGTACCAATGAAAAACTGTTTTTT.

The chain carries TRBV10-3 and TRBJ2-5, with D possibly matching TRBD2 (7 bases). Trimming removed 3 bases from V and 5 bases from J, with 19 bases in between. The CDR3 loop spans 16 amino acids. CDR1 is ENHRY and CDR2 is SYGVKD in the germline V gene. As DNA, the CDR3 is TGTGCCATCAGTGATCCCTCTGGGGGGGGCTTGGAGACCCAGTACTTC. This gives the protein CAISDPSGGGLETQYF.

The V call is TRBV9, the J call TRBJ2-7, with 8 bases that match TRBD1. From germline, CDR1 is SGDLS and CDR2 YYNGEE. Trimming took 3 bases from V and 0 from J; bases not matched to a gene: 5. The CDR3 sequence is 15 residues long. The CDR3 sequence is CASSAGQGSSYEQYF. CDR3 sequence (DNA): TGTGCCAGCAGCGCCGGACAGGGAAGCTCCTACGAGCAGTACTTC.

The V gene is TRBV11-2, the J gene TRBJ1-2; no clear D. CDR1 and CDR2 from the germline V gene are SGHAT and FQNNGV. Trimming left V 7 bases short and J 4 bases short, with 13 bases between. The length of the CDR3 is 13 residues. In DNA form, the CDR3 reads TGTGCCAGCACCAGCACGGGGATCTATGGCTACACCTTC. Translated: CASTSTGIYGYTF. Complete variable domain (other parts from reference TRBV11-2 and TRBJ1-2): EAGVAQSPRYKIIEKRQSVAFWCNPISGHATLYWYQQILGQGPKLLIQFQNNGVVDDSQLPKDRFSAERLKGVDSTLKIQPAKLEDSAVYLCASTSTGIYGYTFGSGTRLTVV.

The chain employs TRBV2 and TRBJ2-1; D gene uncertain. There are 16 residues in the CDR3. Germline CDR1 SNHLY, CDR2 FYNNEI. The ends were cut back, 0 bases at V and 7 bases at J, with 16 bases in the middle. The CDR3, as DNA: TGTGCCAGCAGTGAAGCGCTTCTGGCTAGTAGGAATGAGCAGTTCTTC. Translated: CASSEALLASRNEQFF.

The V call is TRBV9, the J call TRBJ2-7; TRBD2 matches at 11 bases. CDR1 and CDR2 from the germline V gene are SGDLS and YYNGEE. V was clipped by 0 bases and J by 8 bases; unmatched bases: 4. The CDR3 loop spans 14 amino acids. Here the CDR3 DNA reads TGTGCCAGCAGCGTAGGTAGCGGGAGGGCGAAGCAGTACTTC. It codes for CASSVGSGRAKQYF.

V gene TRBV7-9 combines with J gene TRBJ2-7, with 7 positions matching TRBD2. Unmatched junction bases numbered 12, after V lost 4 bases and J lost 3 bases. CDR1 is SEHNR, CDR2 FQNEAQ, per germline (reference sequence). The CDR3 covers 16 residues. CDR3 bases: TGTGCCAGCAGCTCCCCCCTAGGCGGGAGTTTCTACGAGCAGTACTTC. Its protein product is CASSSPLGGSFYEQYF.

Here the CDR3 reads CASSPYQSKIQNTEAFF. CDR3 sequence (DNA): TGTGCCAGCAGTCCGTACCAATCCAAGATACAGAACACTGAAGCTTTCTTT. The chain has TRBV28 and TRBJ1-1; D remains ambiguous. The CDR3 sequence is 17 residues long. CDR1 and CDR2 from the germline V gene are MDHEN and SYDVKM. V was clipped by 5 bases and J by 1 base, with 20 bases between them.

The genes are TRBV5-1 and TRBJ1-2; TRBD1 is a possible D gene (6 bases). There are 14 residues in the CDR3. In germline, CDR1 is SGHRS, CDR2 YFSETQ. Trimming shortened V by 0 bases and J by 3 bases, and 9 bases separated the two germline ends. CDR3 sequence reads: CASSLVGADYGYTF. CDR3 in DNA: TGCGCCAGCAGCTTGGTGGGGGCGGACTATGGCTACACCTTC.

V usage is TRBV27 and J usage is TRBJ2-2, with a tentative D call TRBD2 (5 bases). CDR3 length: 15 residues. Germline values: CDR1 MNHEY, CDR2 SMNVEV (reference sequence). Trimming cost V 2 bases and J 8 bases, with 15 bases left between them. In DNA, the CDR3 is TGTGCCAGCAGTTTAGCATGGCCACGGAGGGGGGAGCTGTTTTTT. This gives the protein CASSLAWPRRGELFF.

The CDR3 sequence is CASSPNNEQFF. The CDR3 DNA sequence: TGTGCCAGCTCACCCAACAATGAGCAGTTCTTC. The V call is TRBV18, the J call TRBJ2-1; unclear D gene. The CDR3 runs to 11 residues. Trimming cost V 3 bases and J 5 bases, with 2 bases left between them. CDR1 and CDR2 from the germline V gene are KGHSH and LQKENI.

This clone turned up a few times. The rearrangement links TRBV5-5 to TRBJ2-5; 14 nucleotides line up with TRBD2. The CDR3 length is 16 residues. The junction had 5 bases not matched to a gene; V was cut back by 3 bases and J by 4 bases. From germline, CDR1 is SGHKS and CDR2 YYEKEE (reference sequence). Here the CDR3 reads CASSSGLAGGRETQYF. The CDR3 bases are TGTGCCAGCAGCTCTGGACTAGCGGGGGGAAGAGAGACCCAGTACTTC. Looking up the rest from reference TRBV5-5 and TRBJ2-5 gives the full variable domain: DAGVTQSPTHLIKTRGQQVTLRCSPISGHKSVSWYQQVLGQGPQFIFQYYEKEERGRGNFPDRFSARQFPNYSSELNVNALLLGDSALYLCASSSGLAGGRETQYFGPGTRLLVL.

This chain links TRBV7-9 with TRBJ1-4; 9 positions agree with TRBD1. This CDR3 is 18 amino acids long. V lost 5 bases and J lost 3; bases outside the gene matches: 13. The germline V gene has CDR1 SEHNR and CDR2 FQNEAQ (reference sequence). CDR3 bases: TGTGCCAGCAGCCGCCGTCCCGGGACAGGGCTATCTAATGAAAAACTGTTTTTT. Its translation is CASSRRPGTGLSNEKLFF.